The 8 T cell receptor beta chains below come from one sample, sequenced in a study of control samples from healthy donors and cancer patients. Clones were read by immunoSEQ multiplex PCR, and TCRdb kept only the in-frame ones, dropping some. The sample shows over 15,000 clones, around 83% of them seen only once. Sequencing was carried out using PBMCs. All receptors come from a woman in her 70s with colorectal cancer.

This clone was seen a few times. CDR3: CASLNTEAFF. Written as DNA, the CDR3 is TGTGCCAGTTTGAACACTGAAGCTTTCTTT. This sequence joins TRBV2 and TRBJ1-1, with D unresolved. Germline V lookup: CDR1 SNHLY, CDR2 FYNNEI. The CDR3 runs to 10 residues. Trimming took 9 bases from V and 0 from J, leaving 2 bases between them.

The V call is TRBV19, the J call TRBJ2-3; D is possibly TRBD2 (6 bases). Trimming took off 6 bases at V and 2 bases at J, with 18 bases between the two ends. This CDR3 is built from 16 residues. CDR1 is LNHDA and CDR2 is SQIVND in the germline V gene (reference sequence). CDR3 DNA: TGTGCCAGTAGCCGCGGGGTAGCGGAGCTCACAGATACGCAGTATTTT. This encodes CASSRGVAELTDTQYF. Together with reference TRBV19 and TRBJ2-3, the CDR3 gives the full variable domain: DGGITQSPKYLFRKEGQNVTLSCEQNLNHDAMYWYRQDPGQGLRLIYYSQIVNDFQKGDIAEGYSVSREKKESFPLTVTSAQKNPTAFYLCASSRGVAELTDTQYFGPGTRLTVL.

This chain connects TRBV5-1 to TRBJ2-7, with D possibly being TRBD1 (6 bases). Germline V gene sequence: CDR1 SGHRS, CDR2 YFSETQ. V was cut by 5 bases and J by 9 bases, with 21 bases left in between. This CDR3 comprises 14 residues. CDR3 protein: CASRLDRSSPRQYF. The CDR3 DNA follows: TGCGCCAGCAGACTCGACAGGAGCAGCCCGAGGCAGTACTTC. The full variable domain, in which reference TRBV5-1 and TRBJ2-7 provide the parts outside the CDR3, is KAGVTQTPRYLIKTRGQQVTLSCSPISGHRSVSWYQQTPGQGLQFLFEYFSETQRNKGNFPGRFSGRQFSNSRSEMNVSTLELGDSALYLCASRLDRSSPRQYFGPGTRLTVT.

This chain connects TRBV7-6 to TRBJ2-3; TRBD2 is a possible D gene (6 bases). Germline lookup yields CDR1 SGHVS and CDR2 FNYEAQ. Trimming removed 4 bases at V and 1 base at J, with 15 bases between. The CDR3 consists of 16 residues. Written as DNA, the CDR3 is TGTGCCAGCAGCTCCAGCGGAGGACTACGCACAGATACGCAGTATTTT. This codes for CASSSSGGLRTDTQYF.

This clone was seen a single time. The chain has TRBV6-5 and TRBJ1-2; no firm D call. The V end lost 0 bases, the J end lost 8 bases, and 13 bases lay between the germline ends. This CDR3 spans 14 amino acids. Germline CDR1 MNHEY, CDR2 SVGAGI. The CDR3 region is CASSYSKGKIGYTF. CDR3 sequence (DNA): TGTGCCAGCAGTTACTCGAAAGGGAAAATCGGCTACACCTTC.

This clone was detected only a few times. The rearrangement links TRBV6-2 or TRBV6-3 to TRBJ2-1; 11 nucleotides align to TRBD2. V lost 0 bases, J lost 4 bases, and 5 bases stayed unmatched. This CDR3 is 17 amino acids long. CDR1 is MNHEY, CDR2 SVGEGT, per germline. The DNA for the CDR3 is TGTGCCAGCAGTTACTCTAGCGGGAGGGCGGGGTACAATGAGCAGTTCTTC. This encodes CASSYSSGRAGYNEQFF.

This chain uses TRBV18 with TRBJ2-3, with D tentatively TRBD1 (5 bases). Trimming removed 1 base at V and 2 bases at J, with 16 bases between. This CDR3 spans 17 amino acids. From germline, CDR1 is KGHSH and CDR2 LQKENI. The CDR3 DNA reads TGTGCCAGCTCACCACGTTCCCAGGGAACGACCACAGATACGCAGTATTTT. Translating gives CASSPRSQGTTTDTQYF.

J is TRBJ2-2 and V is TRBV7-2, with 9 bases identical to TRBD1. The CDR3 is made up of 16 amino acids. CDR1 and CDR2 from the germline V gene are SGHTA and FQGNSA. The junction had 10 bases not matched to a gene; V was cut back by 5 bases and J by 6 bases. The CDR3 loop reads CASSPPGQGIPGELFF. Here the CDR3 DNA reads TGTGCCAGCAGCCCCCCGGGACAGGGAATCCCCGGGGAGCTGTTTTTT.